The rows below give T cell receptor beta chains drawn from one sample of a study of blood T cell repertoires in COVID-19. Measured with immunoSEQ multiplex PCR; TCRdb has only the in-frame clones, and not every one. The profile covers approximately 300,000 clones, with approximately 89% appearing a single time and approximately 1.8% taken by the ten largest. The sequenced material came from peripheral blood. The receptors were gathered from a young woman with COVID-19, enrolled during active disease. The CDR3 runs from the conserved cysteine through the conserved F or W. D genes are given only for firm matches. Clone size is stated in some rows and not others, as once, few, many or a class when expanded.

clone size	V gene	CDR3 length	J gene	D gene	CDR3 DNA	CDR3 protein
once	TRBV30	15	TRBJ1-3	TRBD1	TGTGCCTGGAGTCTTGGGACAGACTCTGGAAACACCATATATTTT	CAWSLGTDSGNTIYF
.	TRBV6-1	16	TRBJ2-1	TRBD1	TGTGCCAGCAGTGAAGCCGGGACAGGGTACTACAATGAGCAGTTCTTC	CASSEAGTGYYNEQFF
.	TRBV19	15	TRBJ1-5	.	TGTGCCAGTAGTATAGCGCAGGGGAGCGATCAGCCCCAGCATTTT	CASSIAQGSDQPQHF
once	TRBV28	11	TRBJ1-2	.	TGTGCCAGCAGTCGGGACTATGGCTACACCTTC	CASSRDYGYTF
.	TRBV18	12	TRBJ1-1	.	TGTGCCAGCTCACCATCGAGGGAAGAAGCTTTCTTT	CASSPSREEAFF
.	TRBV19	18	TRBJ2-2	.	TGTGCCAGTAGTATAATCCCCAAGGGGCGCTTATCAGGCGGGGAGCTGTTTTTT	CASSIIPKGRLSGGELFF
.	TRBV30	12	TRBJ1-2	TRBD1	TGTGCCTGCGGGGGACAGGGGCACCCTAGCACCTTC	CACGGQGHPSTF
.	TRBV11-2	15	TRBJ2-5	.	TGTGCCAGCAGCTTAGGAGCGGTCGGCCAAGAGACCCAGTACTTC	CASSLGAVGQETQYF
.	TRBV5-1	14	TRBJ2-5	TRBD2	TGCGCCAGCAGCGGCGGGGGGGCAATTGAGACCCAGTACTTC	CASSGGGAIETQYF
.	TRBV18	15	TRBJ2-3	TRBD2	TGTGCCAGCTCTCTTAGCGGGTCTAGCACAGATACGCAGTATTTT	CASSLSGSSTDTQYF
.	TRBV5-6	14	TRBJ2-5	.	TGTGCCAGCAGCTTGGTGGGGGGTCGAAGTCCCCAGTACTTC	CASSLVGGRSPQYF
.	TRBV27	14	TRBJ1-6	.	TGTGCCAGCAGTTCAGCAGGGGATATTTCACCCCTCCACTTT	CASSSAGDISPLHF
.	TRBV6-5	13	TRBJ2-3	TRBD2	TGTGCCAGCAGGGGGACTAGCTTGAATACGCAGTATTTT	CASRGTSLNTQYF
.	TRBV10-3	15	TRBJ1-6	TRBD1	TGTGCCATCAGGGCGATGGGGACAGGGTCTTCACCCCTCCACTTT	CAIRAMGTGSSPLHF
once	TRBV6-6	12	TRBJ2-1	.	TGTGCCAGCAGAGGTACAGGGATTGAGCAGTTCTTC	CASRGTGIEQFF
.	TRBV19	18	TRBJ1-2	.	TGTGCCAGTAGTATAGTAGCGGCAGGAGGTAATCCGTGGGGAGGCTACACCTTC	CASSIVAAGGNPWGGYTF
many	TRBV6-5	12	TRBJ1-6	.	TGTGCCAGCAGTCAGTCTAATTCACCCCTCCACTTT	CASSQSNSPLHF
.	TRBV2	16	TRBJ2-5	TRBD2	TGTGCCAGCAGTCGCCCGGGACTAGACCCCGAAGAGACCCAGTACTTC	CASSRPGLDPEETQYF
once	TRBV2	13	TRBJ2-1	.	TGTGCCAGCAGGACGACAGTCTACAATGAGCAGTTCTTC	CASRTTVYNEQFF
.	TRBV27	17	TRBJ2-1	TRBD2	TGTGCCAGCAGTCCGTGGACTAGCGGGGGGGGGTACAATGAGCAGTTCTTC	CASSPWTSGGGYNEQFF
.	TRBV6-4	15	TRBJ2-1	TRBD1	TGTGCCAGCAGACCCGGGACAGGGTCTAACAATGAGCAGTTCTTC	CASRPGTGSNNEQFF
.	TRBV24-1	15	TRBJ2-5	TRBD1	TGTGCCACCAGTGATTCTGGACAGGGTAGCAAGACCCAGTACTTC	CATSDSGQGSKTQYF
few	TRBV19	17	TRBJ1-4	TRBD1	TGTGCCAGTAGTGGAACGACAGGGCCTCGTACTAATGAAAAACTGTTTTTT	CASSGTTGPRTNEKLFF
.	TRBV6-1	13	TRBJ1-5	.	TGTGCCAGCAGTGACCCTGTGGGGCGGCCCCAGCATTTT	CASSDPVGRPQHF
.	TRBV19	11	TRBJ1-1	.	TGTGCCAGTAGCACAGGGACTGAAGCTTTCTTT	CASSTGTEAFF
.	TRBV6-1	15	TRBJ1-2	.	TGTGCCAGCAGTGAAGGGGTAGGCAGGTTCGACGGCTACACCTTC	CASSEGVGRFDGYTF
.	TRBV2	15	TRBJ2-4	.	TGTGCCAGCACTTTAGTTCTTAGCGCCAAAAACATTCAGTACTTC	CASTLVLSAKNIQYF
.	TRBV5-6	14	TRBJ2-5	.	TGTGCCAGCAGCTTGTGGGCAGCTCAAGAGACCCAGTACTTC	CASSLWAAQETQYF
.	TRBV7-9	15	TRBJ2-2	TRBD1	TGTGCCAGCAGAACCGGGACAGGGTGGGCCGGGGAGCTGTTTTTT	CASRTGTGWAGELFF
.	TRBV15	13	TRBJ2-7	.	TGTGCCACCAGCAGAGATCCAGGGGCCGAGCAGTACTTC	CATSRDPGAEQYF
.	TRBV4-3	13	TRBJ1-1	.	TGCGCCAGCAGCCAAGTAGCGAACACTGAAGCTTTCTTT	CASSQVANTEAFF
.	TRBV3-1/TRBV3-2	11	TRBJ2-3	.	TGTGCCAGCACCTTCGCAGATACGCAGTATTTT	CASTFADTQYF
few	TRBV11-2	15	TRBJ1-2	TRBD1	TGTGCCAGCAGCCGTGAGGGACAGCTAAACTATGGCTACACCTTC	CASSREGQLNYGYTF